This TCR beta chain was identified during a study of beta chain features in type 1 diabetes. Study-level points and caveats: Patients with Type 1 diabetes showed moderately but significantly shorter TCRB CDR3s in all four CD4+ subsets. It was not settled here whether HLA type affects TCRB rearrangement.

The ends were cut back, 5 bases at V and 0 bases at J, with 10 bases in the middle. The CDR3 has 15 amino acids. CDR1 and CDR2 (germline): MNHNS, SASEGT. This clone has a handful of counts. Its antigen remains unidentified. Expressed TCRB transcripts were sequenced because the entire RNA isolate underwent reverse transcription. Average reads for naive, central memory and regulatory T cell samples were several million. Repertoires were generated with immunoSEQ multiplex PCR, while TCRdb's copy carries only in-frame clones and drops some. This sample yields under 450,000 clones, of which approximately 13% are seen a single time; roughly 0.038% belongs to the top ten.

The receptor's source is a man aged 30-40 years in good health. V and J are TRBV6-1 and TRBJ1-4; D remains ambiguous. The source material was naive CD4+ T cells from blood. In nucleotides, the CDR3 is TGTGCCAGCAGTATCAGAGCTCCAACTAATGAAAAACTGTTTTTT. Its translation is CASSIRAPTNEKLFF.